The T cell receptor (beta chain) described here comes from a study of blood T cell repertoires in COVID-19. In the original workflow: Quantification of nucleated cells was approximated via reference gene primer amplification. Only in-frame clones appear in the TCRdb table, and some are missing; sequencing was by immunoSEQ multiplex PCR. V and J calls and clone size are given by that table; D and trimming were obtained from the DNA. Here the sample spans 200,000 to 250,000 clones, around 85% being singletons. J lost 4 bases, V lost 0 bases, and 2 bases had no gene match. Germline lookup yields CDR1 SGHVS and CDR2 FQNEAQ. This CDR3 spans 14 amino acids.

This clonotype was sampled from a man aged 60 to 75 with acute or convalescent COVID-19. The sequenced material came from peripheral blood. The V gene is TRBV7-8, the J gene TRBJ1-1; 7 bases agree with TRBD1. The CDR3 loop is CASSLAGGGTEAFF. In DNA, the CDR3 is TGTGCCAGCAGCTTAGCAGGGGGCGGCACTGAAGCTTTCTTT. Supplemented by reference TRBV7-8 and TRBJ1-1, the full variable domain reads GAGVSQSPRYKVAKRGQDVALRCDPISGHVSLFWYQQALGQGPEFLTYFQNEAQLDKSGLPSDRFFAERPEGSVSTLKIQRTQQEDSAVYLCASSLAGGGTEAFFGQGTRLTVV.